A single sample is the source of the 3 T cell receptor beta chains below, sequenced in a study of human T cells and chemical hapten exposure (dated by TCRdb to the early 2020s). The time point label of this sample denotes: patch test 1, 2 weeks after DPC sensitization. Sample treatment or condition, as interpreted from the label and publication: therapeutic diphenylcyclopropenone sensitization with weekly scalp DPC. Library method: RACE. The run used a NextSeq 500. Using fastp trimming at Q25 and MiXCR clonotype assembly, TCRdb reanalyzed the public sequencing data and kept in-frame beta chains. Rows with a matching CDR3 protein are joined into one entry that keeps the most common DNA and genes. The sample data list 300,000 to 350,000 distinct CDR3 sequences, and around 7% of these were observed just once. The ten largest clonotypes hold roughly 7.9% of the sample. Sample: whole blood, taken in connection with sensitization to the hapten diphenylcyclopropenone (DPC). All receptors derive from a woman between 18 and 30 years old with alopecia areata. Some clones in this sample may be carry-over from other donors' samples.

The V call is TRBV7-3, the J call TRBJ2-3; unclear D gene. The CDR3 is 12 residues long. Looked up from germline, CDR1 is SGHTA and CDR2 is FQGTGA. V was pared by 8 bases and J by 1 base, with 7 bases between. CDR3 DNA: TGTGCCAGCGGCGCCCGCACAGATACGCAGTATTTT. It encodes CASGARTDTQYF.

This clonotype was seen repeatedly, ten times or more. The chain has TRBV5-4 and TRBJ2-1; D is possibly TRBD2 (8 bases). Per germline, CDR1 SGHNT and CDR2 YYREEE (reference sequence). V gave up 4 bases and J gave up 12 bases, with 29 bases separating them. This CDR3 comprises 17 residues. CDR3 bases: TGTGCCAGCAGCCCGTATCCCGGGACAGCCGGGGGGGTTGGGCAGTTCTTC. Amino acids: CASSPYPGTAGGVGQFF.

This clonotype was picked up a small number of times. This rearrangement joins TRBV7-2 to TRBJ2-3, with 8 bases aligning to TRBD2. With 1 base clipped from V and 5 bases from J, the junction kept 5 bases outside the gene matches. Germline CDR1 is SGHTA and CDR2 is FQGNSA. This CDR3 is 15 amino acids long. The CDR3 spells CASSLGSGELDTQYF. DNA of the CDR3: TGTGCCAGCAGCTTAGGTAGCGGGGAACTAGATACGCAGTATTTT.